A selection of T cell receptor beta chains follows, all from one sample in a study of cytomegalovirus exposure and HLA in healthy donors. Libraries were prepared by immunoSEQ multiplex PCR; TCRdb keeps only in-frame clonotypes and omits some of them. The sample yields 100,000 to 150,000 clones, 75% to 90% seen once. Sample: PBMCs. These receptors were obtained from a man aged 30 to 45 in good health and CMV-seropositive. Each CDR3 is given with its conserved first and last residue. D genes are given only for firm matches. Clone sizes are given selectively: once, few, many, or a class where the clone is expanded.

V gene	D gene	clone size	J gene	CDR3 DNA	CDR3 protein
TRBV29-1	-	-	TRBJ1-1	TGCAGCGTTGACAGGGGCCGGAACACTGAAGCTTTCTTT	CSVDRGRNTEAFF
TRBV7-2	TRBD1	-	TRBJ2-3	TGTGCCAGCAGCCTGGGACAGGGAATTACTAGCACAGATACGCAGTATTTT	CASSLGQGITSTDTQYF
TRBV29-1	TRBD2	-	TRBJ2-1	TGCAGCGTTGGGATGCGGGGGGCCTCCTACAATGAGCAGTTCTTC	CSVGMRGASYNEQFF
TRBV11-3	-	-	TRBJ2-7	TGTGCCAGCAGCTTAGGGTCCCCAGGGGTCTACGAGCAGTACTTC	CASSLGSPGVYEQYF
TRBV5-1	TRBD2	once	TRBJ2-7	TGCGCCAGCAGCTTGGCAGGGACTAGCACCCACGAGCAGTACTTC	CASSLAGTSTHEQYF
TRBV6-5	TRBD1	-	TRBJ1-2	TGTGCCAGCAGAGCGACCGGGACAGACTATGGCTACACCTTC	CASRATGTDYGYTF
TRBV20-1	-	-	TRBJ2-7	TGCAGTGCTAACGGGGCCTACGAGCAGTACTTC	CSANGAYEQYF
TRBV9	TRBD2	-	TRBJ2-1	TGTGCCAGCAGCGTAGGGGCTAGCGGGGGGAATTACAATGAGCAGTTCTTC	CASSVGASGGNYNEQFF
TRBV15	TRBD1	-	TRBJ2-5	TGTGCCACCAGCAGATACAGGGGGCGCGGAGAGACCCAGTACTTC	CATSRYRGRGETQYF
TRBV6-5	TRBD1	-	TRBJ1-2	TGTGCCAGCAGTTACGCTCTGGGACAGGGTGGCTACACCTTC	CASSYALGQGGYTF
TRBV28	-	-	TRBJ2-7	TGTGCCAGCATCCCTGGGCGACAGACCGCCGAGCAGTACTTC	CASIPGRQTAEQYF